The following is a TCR beta chain sequence with its context. Study processing details: Estimation of nucleated cell counts was performed using reference gene primer amplification. Repertoires were generated with immunoSEQ multiplex PCR, while TCRdb's copy carries only in-frame clones and drops some. That table is the source of V, J and clone size, and D and trimming were worked out from the DNA. The table records 250,000 or so clones, 70% to 90% of them present only once. The V gene's germline CDR1 is LNHDA and CDR2 SQIVND (reference sequence). The CDR3 is 16 residues long. The V gene lost 5 bases and the J gene lost 0 bases, with 14 bases spanning the gap. The data originate from a study of blood T cell repertoires in COVID-19.

This TCR derives from a man aged 40-55 years who had recovered from COVID-19. The source material was PBMCs or T cells enriched from blood (not recorded which). The V gene is TRBV19, the J gene TRBJ2-1; D is uncertain. The CDR3 reads CASSPLAASSYNEQFF. The CDR3 DNA follows: TGTGCCAGTAGTCCCTTGGCGGCGAGCTCCTACAATGAGCAGTTCTTC.